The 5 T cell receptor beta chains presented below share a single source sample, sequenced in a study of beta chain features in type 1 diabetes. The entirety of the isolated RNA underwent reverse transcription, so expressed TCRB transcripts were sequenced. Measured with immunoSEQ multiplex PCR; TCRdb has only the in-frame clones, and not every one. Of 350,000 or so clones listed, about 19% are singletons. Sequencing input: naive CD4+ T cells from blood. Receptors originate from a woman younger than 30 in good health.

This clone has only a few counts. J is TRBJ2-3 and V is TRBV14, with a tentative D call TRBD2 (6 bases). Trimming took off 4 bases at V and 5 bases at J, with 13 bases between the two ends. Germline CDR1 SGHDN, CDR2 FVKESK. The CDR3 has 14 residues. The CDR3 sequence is CASSPRLDRDTQYF. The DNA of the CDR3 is TGTGCCAGCAGCCCCCGACTAGACAGAGATACGCAGTATTTT.

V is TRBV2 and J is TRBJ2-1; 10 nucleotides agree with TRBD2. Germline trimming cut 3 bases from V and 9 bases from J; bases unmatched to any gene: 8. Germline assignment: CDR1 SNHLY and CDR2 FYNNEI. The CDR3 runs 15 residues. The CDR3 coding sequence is TGTGCCAGCAGTGATCGGCTAGCGGGAGTCAGTGAGCAGTTCTTC. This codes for CASSDRLAGVSEQFF.

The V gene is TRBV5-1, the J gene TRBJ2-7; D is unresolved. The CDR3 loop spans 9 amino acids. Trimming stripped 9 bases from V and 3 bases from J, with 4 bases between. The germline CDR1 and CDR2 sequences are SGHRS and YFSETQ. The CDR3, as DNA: TGCGCCATCCACTACGAGCAGTACTTC. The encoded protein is CAIHYEQYF.

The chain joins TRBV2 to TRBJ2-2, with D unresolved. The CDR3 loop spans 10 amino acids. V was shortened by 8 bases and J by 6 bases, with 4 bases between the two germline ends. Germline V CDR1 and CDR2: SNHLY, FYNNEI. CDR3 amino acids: CASEAGELFF. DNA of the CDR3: TGTGCCAGCGAGGCCGGGGAGCTGTTTTTT.

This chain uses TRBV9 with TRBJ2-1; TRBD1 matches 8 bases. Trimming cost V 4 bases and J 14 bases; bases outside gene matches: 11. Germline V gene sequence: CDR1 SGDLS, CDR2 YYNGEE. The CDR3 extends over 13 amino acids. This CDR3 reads CASSSSSRGQKFF. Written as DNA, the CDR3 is TGTGCCAGCAGCTCGTCCTCCAGGGGGCAAAAGTTCTTC.